This T cell receptor (beta chain) was obtained from a study of blood T cell repertoires in COVID-19. Study overall: Acute and convalescent COVID-19 samples came from the United States, Italy and Spain. PBMCs, B-cell-depleted T cells, or T cells were the source of the cDNA or gDNA that made up the material.

Under the authors' procedure: It was from reference gene primer amplification that nucleated cell counts were estimated. Sequencing was performed with immunoSEQ multiplex PCR; in TCRdb, only in-frame clones are kept and a portion is missing. Clone size and V and J calls were adopted from that table, with D and trimming inferred from the DNA. This table has about 300,000 clones, about 85% appearing once. J gave up 5 bases and V 8 bases, and 9 bases lay outside the gene matches. CDR1 is SNHLY, CDR2 FYNNEI, per germline. The CDR3 extends over 15 amino acids. This sequence was found in a human donor in a cohort sampled during active COVID-19. What was sequenced was peripheral blood. V is TRBV2 and J is TRBJ2-3; 11 nucleotides agree with TRBD1. CDR3 bases: TGTGCCAGCTCCCGGGACAGGGGGTTAGAAGATACGCAGTATTTT. It yields the protein CASSRDRGLEDTQYF.